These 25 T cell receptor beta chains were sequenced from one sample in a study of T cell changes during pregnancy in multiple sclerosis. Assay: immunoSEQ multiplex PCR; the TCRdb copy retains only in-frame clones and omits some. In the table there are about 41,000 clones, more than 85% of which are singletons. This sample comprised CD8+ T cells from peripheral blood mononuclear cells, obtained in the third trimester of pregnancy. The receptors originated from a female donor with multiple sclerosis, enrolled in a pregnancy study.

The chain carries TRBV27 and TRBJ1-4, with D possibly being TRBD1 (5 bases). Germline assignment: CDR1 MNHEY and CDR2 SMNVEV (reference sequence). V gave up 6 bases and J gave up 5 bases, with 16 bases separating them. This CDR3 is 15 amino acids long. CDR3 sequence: CASSLVQETNEKLFF. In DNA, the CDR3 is TGTGCCAGCAGCCTCGTACAGGAGACAAATGAAAAACTGTTTTTT.

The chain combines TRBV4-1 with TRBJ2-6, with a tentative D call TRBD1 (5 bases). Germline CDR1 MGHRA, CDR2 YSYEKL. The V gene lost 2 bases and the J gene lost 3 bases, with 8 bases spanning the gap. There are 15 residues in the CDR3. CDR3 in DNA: TGCGCCAGCAGCCAACAGGGTTTTGGGGCCAACGTCCTGACTTTC. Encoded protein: CASSQQGFGANVLTF.

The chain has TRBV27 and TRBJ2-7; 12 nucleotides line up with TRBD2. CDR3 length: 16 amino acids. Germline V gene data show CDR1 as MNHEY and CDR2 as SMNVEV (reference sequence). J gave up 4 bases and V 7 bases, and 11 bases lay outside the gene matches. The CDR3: CASTALGLAGTYEQYF. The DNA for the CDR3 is TGTGCCAGCACCGCCCTAGGACTAGCGGGAACTTACGAGCAGTACTTC.

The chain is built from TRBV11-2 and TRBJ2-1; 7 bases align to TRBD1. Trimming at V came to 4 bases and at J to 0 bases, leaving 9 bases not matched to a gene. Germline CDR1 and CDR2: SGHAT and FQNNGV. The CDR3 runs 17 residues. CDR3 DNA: TGTGCCAGCAGCTCGCCCCCGGGACAGAGCTCCTACAATGAGCAGTTCTTC. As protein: CASSSPPGQSSYNEQFF.

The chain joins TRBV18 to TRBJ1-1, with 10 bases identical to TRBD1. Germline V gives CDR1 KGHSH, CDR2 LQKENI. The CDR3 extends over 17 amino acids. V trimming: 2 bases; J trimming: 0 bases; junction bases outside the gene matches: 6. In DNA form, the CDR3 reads TGTGCCAGCTCACCATCGGGACAGGGGATGATGAACACTGAAGCTTTCTTT. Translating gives CASSPSGQGMMNTEAFF.

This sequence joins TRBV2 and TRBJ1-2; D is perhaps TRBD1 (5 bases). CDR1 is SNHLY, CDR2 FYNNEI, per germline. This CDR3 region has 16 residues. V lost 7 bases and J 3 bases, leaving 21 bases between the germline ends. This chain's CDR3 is CASNAPWGPVDYGYTF. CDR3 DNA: TGTGCCAGCAACGCTCCCTGGGGCCCCGTCGACTATGGCTACACCTTC. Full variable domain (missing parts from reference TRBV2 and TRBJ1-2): EPEVTQTPSHQVTQMGQEVILRCVPISNHLYFYWYRQILGQKVEFLVSFYNNEISEKSEIFDDQFSVERPDGSNFTLKIRSTKLEDSAMYFCASNAPWGPVDYGYTFGSGTRLTVV.

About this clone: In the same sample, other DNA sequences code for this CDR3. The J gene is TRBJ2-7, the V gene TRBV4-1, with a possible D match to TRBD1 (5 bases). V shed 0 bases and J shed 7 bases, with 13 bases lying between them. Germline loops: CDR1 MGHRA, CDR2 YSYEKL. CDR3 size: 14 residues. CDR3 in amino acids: CASSQDSRVLEQYF. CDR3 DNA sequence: TGCGCCAGCAGCCAAGATAGCAGGGTCTTGGAGCAGTACTTC.

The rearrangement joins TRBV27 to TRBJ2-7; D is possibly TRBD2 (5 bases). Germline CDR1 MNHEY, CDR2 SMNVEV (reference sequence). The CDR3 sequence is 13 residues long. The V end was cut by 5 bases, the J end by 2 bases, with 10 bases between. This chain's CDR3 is CASSAAGTYEQYF. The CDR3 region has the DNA TGTGCCAGCAGTGCGGCCGGGACCTACGAGCAGTACTTC.

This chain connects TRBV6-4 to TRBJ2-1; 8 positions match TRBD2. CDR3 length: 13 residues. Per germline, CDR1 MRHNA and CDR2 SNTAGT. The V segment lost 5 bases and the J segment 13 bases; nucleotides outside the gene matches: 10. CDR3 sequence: CASSFTSGLDQFF. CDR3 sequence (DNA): TGTGCCAGCAGTTTTACTAGCGGCCTAGATCAGTTCTTC.

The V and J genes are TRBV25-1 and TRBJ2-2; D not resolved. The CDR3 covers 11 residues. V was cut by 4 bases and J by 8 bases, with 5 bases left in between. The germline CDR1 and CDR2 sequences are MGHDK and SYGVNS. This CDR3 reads CASSVVGELFF. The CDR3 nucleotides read TGTGCCAGCAGTGTAGTTGGGGAGCTGTTTTTT.

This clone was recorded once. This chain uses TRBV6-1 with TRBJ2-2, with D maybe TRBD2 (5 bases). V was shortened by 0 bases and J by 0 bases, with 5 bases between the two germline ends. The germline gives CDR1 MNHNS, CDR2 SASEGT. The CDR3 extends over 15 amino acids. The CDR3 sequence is CASSEAGANTGELFF. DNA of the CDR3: TGTGCCAGCAGTGAAGCGGGAGCGAACACCGGGGAGCTGTTTTTT.

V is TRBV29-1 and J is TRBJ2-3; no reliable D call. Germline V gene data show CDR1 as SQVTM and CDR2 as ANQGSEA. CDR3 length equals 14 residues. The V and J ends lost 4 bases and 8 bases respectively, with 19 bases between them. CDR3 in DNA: TGCAGCGTTGCATTTGGGCTACCAGCCGGTACGCAGTATTTT. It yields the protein CSVAFGLPAGTQYF.

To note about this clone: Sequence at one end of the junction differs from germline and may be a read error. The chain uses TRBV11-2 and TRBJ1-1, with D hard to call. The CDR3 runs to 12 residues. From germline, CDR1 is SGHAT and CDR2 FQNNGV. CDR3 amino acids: CASSLDVAEAFF. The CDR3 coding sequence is TGTGCCAGCAGCCTAGACGTCGCTGAAGCTTTCTTT.

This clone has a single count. CDR3 nucleotides: TGTGCCAGCAGTTTAGAAGGGGTTCACACTGAAGCTTTCTTT. This gives the protein CASSLEGVHTEAFF. The V and J genes are TRBV27 and TRBJ1-1; D might be TRBD1 (5 bases). Germline CDR1 MNHEY, CDR2 SMNVEV (reference sequence). The CDR3 is made up of 14 amino acids. V lost 2 bases to trimming and J lost 3 bases, with 10 bases between them.

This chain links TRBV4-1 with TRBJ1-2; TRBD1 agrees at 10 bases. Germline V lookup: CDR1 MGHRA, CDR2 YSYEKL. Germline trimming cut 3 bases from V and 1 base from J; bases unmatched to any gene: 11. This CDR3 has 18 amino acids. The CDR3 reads CASSHNFPRDRGNYGYTF. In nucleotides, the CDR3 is TGCGCCAGCAGCCATAATTTTCCGCGGGACAGGGGTAACTATGGCTACACCTTC.

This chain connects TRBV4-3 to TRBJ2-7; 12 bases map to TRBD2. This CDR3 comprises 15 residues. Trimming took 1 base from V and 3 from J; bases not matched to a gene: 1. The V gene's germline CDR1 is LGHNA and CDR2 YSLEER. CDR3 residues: CASSQGLAGDYEQYF. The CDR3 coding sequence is TGCGCCAGCAGCCAAGGACTAGCGGGGGACTACGAGCAGTACTTC.

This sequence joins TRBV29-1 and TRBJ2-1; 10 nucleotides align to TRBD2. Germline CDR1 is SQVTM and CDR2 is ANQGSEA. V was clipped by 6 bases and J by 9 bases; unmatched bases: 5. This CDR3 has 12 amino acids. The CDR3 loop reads CSVASGSGEQFF. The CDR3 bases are TGCAGCGTAGCTAGCGGGAGCGGTGAGCAGTTCTTC.

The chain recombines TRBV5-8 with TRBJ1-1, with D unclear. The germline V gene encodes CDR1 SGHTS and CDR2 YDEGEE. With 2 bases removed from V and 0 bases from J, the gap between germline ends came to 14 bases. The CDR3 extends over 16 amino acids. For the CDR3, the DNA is TGTGCCAGCAGCTTCGTTGGTTACGGGGTGAACACTGAAGCTTTCTTT. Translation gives CASSFVGYGVNTEAFF.

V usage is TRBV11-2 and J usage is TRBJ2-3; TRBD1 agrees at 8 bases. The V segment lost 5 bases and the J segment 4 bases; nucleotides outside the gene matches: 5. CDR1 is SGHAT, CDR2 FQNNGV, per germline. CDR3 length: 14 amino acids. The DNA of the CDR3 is TGTGCCAGCAGCCTGACAGGGGAAGCAGATACGCAGTATTTT. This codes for CASSLTGEADTQYF.

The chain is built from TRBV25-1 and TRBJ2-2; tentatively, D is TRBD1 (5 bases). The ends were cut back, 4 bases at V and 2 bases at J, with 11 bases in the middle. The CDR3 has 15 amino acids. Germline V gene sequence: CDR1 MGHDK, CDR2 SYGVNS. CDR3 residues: CASSGRGGNTGELFF. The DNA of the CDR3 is TGTGCCAGCAGTGGAAGGGGCGGAAACACCGGGGAGCTGTTTTTT.

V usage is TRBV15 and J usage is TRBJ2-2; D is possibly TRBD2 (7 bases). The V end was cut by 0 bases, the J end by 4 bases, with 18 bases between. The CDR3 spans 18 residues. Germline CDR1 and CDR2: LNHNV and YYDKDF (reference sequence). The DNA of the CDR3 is TGTGCCACCAGCAGAGATCCCCTATACAGGGAGGGCACCGGGGAGCTGTTTTTT. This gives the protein CATSRDPLYREGTGELFF.

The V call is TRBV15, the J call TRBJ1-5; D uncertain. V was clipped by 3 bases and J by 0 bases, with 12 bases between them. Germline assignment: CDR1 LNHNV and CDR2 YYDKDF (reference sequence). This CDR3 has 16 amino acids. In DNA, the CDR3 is TGTGCCACCAGCAGTATGAGACTTTATAGCAATCAGCCCCAGCATTTT. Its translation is CATSSMRLYSNQPQHF.

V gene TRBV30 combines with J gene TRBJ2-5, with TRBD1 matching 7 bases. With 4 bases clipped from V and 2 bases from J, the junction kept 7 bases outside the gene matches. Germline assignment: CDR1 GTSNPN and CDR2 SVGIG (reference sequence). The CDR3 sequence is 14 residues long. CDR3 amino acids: CAWNHPGGQETQYF. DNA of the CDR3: TGTGCCTGGAATCACCCAGGGGGACAAGAGACCCAGTACTTC.

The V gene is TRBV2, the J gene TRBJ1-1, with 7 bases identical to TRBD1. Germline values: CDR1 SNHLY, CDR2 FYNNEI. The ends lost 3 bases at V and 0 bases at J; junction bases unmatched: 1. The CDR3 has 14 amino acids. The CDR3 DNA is TGTGCCAGCAGTGAGGGACAGTTGAACACTGAAGCTTTCTTT. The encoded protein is CASSEGQLNTEAFF.

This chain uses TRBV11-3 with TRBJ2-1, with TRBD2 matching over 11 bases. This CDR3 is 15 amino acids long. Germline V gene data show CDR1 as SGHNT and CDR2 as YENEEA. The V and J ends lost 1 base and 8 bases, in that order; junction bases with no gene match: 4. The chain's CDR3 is CASSLVLAGGYEQFF. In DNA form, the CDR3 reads TGTGCCAGCAGCTTAGTGCTAGCGGGGGGTTATGAGCAGTTCTTC.